This T cell receptor (beta chain) was sequenced for a study of cytomegalovirus exposure and HLA in healthy donors. Study results and caveats: Cytomegalovirus status was reportedly diagnosed by the classifier with high sensitivity and specificity. According to the study, approximately 150 TCR beta chains were cytomegalovirus-associated. Across donors, most TCRs were seen rarely, yet some public ones were widespread. The tendency of first-cohort TCR clusters to co-occur in the 130 or so validation repertoires was identified by a subsequent analysis.

Clones were sequenced by immunoSEQ multiplex PCR, and TCRdb holds only the in-frame ones, with some missing. The sample lists over 60,000 clones, approximately 96% occurring once. A note on this clone: What it recognizes is unknown. Other nucleotide sequences from this sample produce the same CDR3.

The sample taken for sequencing was PBMCs. The sequence was collected from a man between 18 and 35 years old in good health and CMV-seronegative.

The CDR3 reads CAWSVETGEKLFF. In nucleotides, the CDR3 is TGTGCCTGGAGTGTTGAGACGGGAGAAAAACTGTTTTTT. V usage is TRBV30 and J usage is TRBJ1-4; D is unresolved. V gave up 0 bases and J gave up 8 bases, with 10 bases separating them. Per germline, CDR1 GTSNPN and CDR2 SVGIG (reference sequence). This CDR3 spans 13 amino acids.